A selection of T cell receptor beta chains follows, all from one sample in a study of cytomegalovirus exposure and HLA in healthy donors. Produced via immunoSEQ multiplex PCR; TCRdb's table is partial and in-frame only. Among 180,000 or so clones listed, approximately 78% were seen once. The sequenced sample was PBMCs. The receptors here all came from a human donor in good health. Both conserved end residues are part of each CDR3. The order of the fields is J gene, D gene, clone size, V gene, CDR3 length, CDR3 protein, CDR3 DNA. D genes are given only for firm matches. The listing skips clone size in some rows; elsewhere it reads once, few, many or a size class.

TRBJ2-7 NA few TRBV12-5 17 CASGLVGGPKLSYEQYF TGTGCTAGTGGTTTGGTAGGAGGGCCTAAACTCTCCTACGAGCAGTACTTC
TRBJ1-3 NA NA TRBV28 16 CASNQGRGYGGNTIYF TGTGCCAGCAACCAGGGGAGAGGGTATGGTGGAAACACCATATATTTT
TRBJ2-5 NA NA TRBV2 14 CASSPRRGPETQYF TGTGCCAGCAGCCCTAGGAGAGGCCCAGAGACCCAGTACTTC
TRBJ2-3 TRBD1 NA TRBV19 15 CASSVQGVGGDTQYF TGTGCCAGTAGTGTACAGGGGGTCGGTGGAGATACGCAGTATTTT
TRBJ1-2 TRBD1 NA TRBV2 16 CASGITGETRGYGYTF TGTGCCAGCGGAATTACAGGGGAAACACGGGGCTATGGCTACACCTTC
TRBJ2-7 NA NA TRBV10-3 13 CATSIRDNYEQYF TGTGCCACCTCAATACGGGACAACTACGAGCAGTACTTC
TRBJ1-1 NA NA TRBV29-1 13 CSAGHGDSTEAFF TGCAGCGCCGGACACGGAGACTCCACTGAAGCTTTCTTT
TRBJ2-7 NA NA TRBV6-5 14 CASSYSGYVNEQYF TGTGCCAGCAGTTACTCGGGCTACGTGAACGAGCAGTACTTT
TRBJ1-4 NA NA TRBV7-2 15 CASSGVAAINEKLFF TGTGCCAGCTCCGGAGTGGCTGCTATTAATGAAAAACTGTTTTTT
TRBJ1-1 NA NA TRBV6-5 16 CASSLGGRGVGRRAFF TGTGCCAGCAGTTTGGGGGGAAGGGGCGTTGGGAGAAGGGCTTTCTTT
TRBJ2-7 NA NA TRBV7-9 12 CASSFEEYEQYF TGTGCCAGCAGCTTCGAGGAGTACGAGCAGTACTTC
TRBJ1-5 NA few TRBV5-1 15 CASSLGGQGHQPQHF TGCGCCAGCAGCTTGGGTGGGCAGGGCCATCAGCCCCAGCATTTT
TRBJ2-2 NA NA TRBV7-9 15 CASSLKGGNTGELFF TGTGCCAGCAGCTTGAAAGGGGGGAACACCGGGGAGCTGTTTTTT
TRBJ1-2 NA NA TRBV30 14 CAYHRDRAFYGYTF TGTGCCTACCACAGGGACCGGGCCTTCTATGGCTACACCTTC
TRBJ1-1 NA NA TRBV28 14 CASSFQGQNTEAFF TGTGCCAGCAGTTTCCAGGGGCAGAACACTGAAGCTTTCTTT
TRBJ2-5 NA few TRBV11-1 15 CASSLSAVRSETQYF TGTGCCAGCAGCTTATCCGCCGTCCGGTCGGAGACCCAGTACTTC
TRBJ2-7 TRBD1 NA TRBV7-9 15 CASSGRDRATYEQYF TGTGCCAGCAGCGGCCGGGACAGGGCTACCTACGAGCAGTACTTC
TRBJ2-1 TRBD2 few TRBV11-3 17 CASSLSKSGTRLNEQFF TGTGCCAGCAGCCTATCTAAATCCGGGACTAGGCTCAATGAGCAGTTCTTC
TRBJ1-1 NA NA TRBV19 13 CATGPRVNTEAFF TGTGCCACCGGGCCGAGGGTGAACACTGAAGCTTTCTTT
TRBJ2-2 NA NA TRBV7-9 19 CASSLAGFRVPPHTGELFF TGTGCCAGCAGCTTAGCGGGGTTCAGGGTCCCACCCCACACCGGGGAGCTGTTTTTT
TRBJ1-2 NA NA TRBV6-5 13 CATLAGANYGYTF TGTGCCACCCTGGCGGGGGCTAACTATGGCTACACCTTC
TRBJ2-5 TRBD2 NA TRBV6-5 14 CASTSPGGTGEQYF TGTGCCAGCACCTCACCGGGAGGGACGGGGGAGCAGTACTTC
TRBJ1-1 NA NA TRBV19 14 CASSATLEGGGAFF TGTGCCAGTAGTGCCACCTTGGAGGGAGGGGGAGCTTTCTTT
TRBJ2-7 NA NA TRBV11-2 12 CASRAGGHEQYF TGTGCCAGCAGGGCCGGGGGGCACGAGCAGTACTTC
TRBJ2-5 NA NA TRBV15 12 CATARGQETQYF TGTGCCACCGCCAGGGGCCAAGAGACCCAGTACTTC
TRBJ2-5 TRBD2 NA TRBV10-3 15 CATRRGGGGQETQYF TGTGCCACTAGGCGGGGCGGGGGGGGGCAAGAGACCCAGTACTTC
TRBJ1-2 TRBD1 NA TRBV5-8 14 CASSRRTGRYGYTF TGTGCCAGCAGCCGACGGACAGGGCGTTATGGCTACACCTTC
TRBJ2-7 NA few TRBV7-9 13 CASSLALSYEQYF TGTGCCAGCAGCTTAGCTCTGTCGTACGAGCAGTACTTC